This T cell receptor (beta chain) comes out of a study of T-cell memory formation after mild COVID-19. This clonotype has a handful of counts. V lost 0 bases, J lost 5 bases, and 11 bases lay in between. CDR3 length: 14 residues. Germline CDR1 reads SGHDT; CDR2 reads YYEEEE. MiXCR, applied by TCRdb to the 5' RACE reads, yields one record per CDR3 protein. This table holds 470,000 or so distinct CDR3 sequences, around a quarter found once. The chain couples TRBV5-6 to TRBJ2-5; D unclear. The TCR was taken from an adult woman who had mild COVID-19 (a few samples of this study predate the infection). Cell type and time point are not known. The sample comprised PBMCs or a T cell subset sorted from them (not recorded which). The DNA of the CDR3 is TGTGCCAGCAGCTTGGGATCTAAATGGGAGACCCAGTACTTC. It codes for CASSLGSKWETQYF.